Listed here are 5 T cell receptor beta chains from one sample, sequenced in a study of human versus mouse CDR3 diversity and MHC coevolution. The table came from immunoSEQ multiplex PCR; TCRdb's copy has only in-frame clones and leaves some out. This sample yields 50,000 to 70,000 clones, of which 90% to 95% are seen a single time; approximately 17% belongs to the top ten. Sequencing was performed on naive CD4+ T cells from blood. Indicated subset: CD45RO-negative CD62L-positive naive CD4 T cells. These receptor sequences come from a person between 60 and 69 years old in good health.

This chain uses TRBV6-5 with TRBJ2-2; a weak D match, TRBD1 (5 bases). CDR3 length equals 14 residues. The ends were cut back, 2 bases at V and 6 bases at J, with 10 bases in the middle. Germline CDR1 MNHEY, CDR2 SVGAGI. Here the CDR3 DNA reads TGTGCCAGCAGTTACGTCAGGGAACCCGGGGAGCTGTTTTTT. The encoded protein is CASSYVREPGELFF.

The CDR3 sequence: CASSVGVAGSHGGSQYF. CDR3 nucleotide sequence: TGTGCCAGCAGCGTAGGAGTAGCGGGATCCCACGGGGGGTCCCAGTACTTC. The genes are TRBV9 and TRBJ2-5; 8 bases are a match to TRBD2. Germline-derived CDR1 and CDR2 are SGDLS and YYNGEE. V shed 0 bases and J 9 bases; nucleotides not matched to a gene: 16. The CDR3 totals 17 residues.

The rearrangement uses TRBV19 and TRBJ2-5, with a possible D match to TRBD1 (6 bases). The CDR3 spans 12 residues. V lost 6 bases to trimming and J lost 2 bases, with 7 bases between them. CDR1 LNHDA and CDR2 SQIVND come from the germline V gene (reference sequence). The CDR3 sequence is CASRDSQETQYF. In DNA form, the CDR3 reads TGTGCCAGTAGGGACAGTCAAGAGACCCAGTACTTC.

This sequence joins TRBV9 and TRBJ1-4; 9 bases line up with TRBD1. Germline V CDR1 and CDR2: SGDLS, YYNGEE. V trimming: 7 bases; J trimming: 8 bases; junction bases outside the gene matches: 12. The CDR3 contains 15 residues. The CDR3 is CASCARTGEGEKLFF. The DNA for the CDR3 is TGTGCCAGCTGTGCCCGGACAGGGGAAGGGGAAAAACTGTTTTTT. Looking up the rest from reference TRBV9 and TRBJ1-4 gives the full variable domain: DSGVTQTPKHLITATGQRVTLRCSPRSGDLSVYWYQQSLDQGLQFLIQYYNGEERAKGNILERFSAQQFPDLHSELNLSSLELGDSALYFCASCARTGEGEKLFFGSGTQLSVL.

This chain links TRBV2 with TRBJ1-2; 10 nucleotides align to TRBD1. CDR1 is SNHLY, CDR2 FYNNEI, per germline. The V segment lost 6 bases and the J segment 8 bases; nucleotides outside the gene matches: 9. The CDR3 spans 14 residues. CDR3 region: CASSFGTGVGGYTF. CDR3 DNA: TGTGCCAGCAGCTTCGGGACAGGGGTAGGAGGCTACACCTTC.